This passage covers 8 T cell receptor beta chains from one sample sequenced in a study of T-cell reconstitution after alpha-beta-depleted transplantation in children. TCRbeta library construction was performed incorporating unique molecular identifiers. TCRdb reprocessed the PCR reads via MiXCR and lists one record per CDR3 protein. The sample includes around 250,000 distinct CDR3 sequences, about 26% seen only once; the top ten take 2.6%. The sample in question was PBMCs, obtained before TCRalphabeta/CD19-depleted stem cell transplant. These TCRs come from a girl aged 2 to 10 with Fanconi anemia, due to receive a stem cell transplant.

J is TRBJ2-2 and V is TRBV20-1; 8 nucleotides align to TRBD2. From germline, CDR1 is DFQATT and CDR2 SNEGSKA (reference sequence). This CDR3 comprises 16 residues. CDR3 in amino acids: CCFWGGLAGGTGELFF. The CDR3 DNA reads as TGCTGCTTCTGGGGTGGGCTAGCGGGCGGAACCGGGGAGCTGTTTTTT.

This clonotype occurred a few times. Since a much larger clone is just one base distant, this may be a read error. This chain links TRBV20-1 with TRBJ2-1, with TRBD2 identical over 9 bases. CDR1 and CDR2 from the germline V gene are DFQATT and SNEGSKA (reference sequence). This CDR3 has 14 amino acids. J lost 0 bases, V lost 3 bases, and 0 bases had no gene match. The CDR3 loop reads CSASSGSSYNEQFF. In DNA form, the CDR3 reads TGCAGTGCTAGTAGCGGGAGCTCCTACAATGAGCAGTTCTTC.

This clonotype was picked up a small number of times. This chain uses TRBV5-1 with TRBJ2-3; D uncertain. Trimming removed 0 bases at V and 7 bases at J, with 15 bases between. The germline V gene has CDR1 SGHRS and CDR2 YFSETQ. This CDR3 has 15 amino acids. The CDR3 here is CASSLGWAPDHTQYF. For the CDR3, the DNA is TGCGCCAGCAGCTTGGGTTGGGCACCAGATCATACGCAGTATTTT.

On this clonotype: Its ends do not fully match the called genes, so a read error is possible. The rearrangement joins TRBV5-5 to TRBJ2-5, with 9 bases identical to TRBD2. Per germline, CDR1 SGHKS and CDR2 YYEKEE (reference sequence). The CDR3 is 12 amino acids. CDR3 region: CASSLEASGENF. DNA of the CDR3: TGTGCCAGCAGCTTGGAAGCTAGCGGGGAGAACTTC.

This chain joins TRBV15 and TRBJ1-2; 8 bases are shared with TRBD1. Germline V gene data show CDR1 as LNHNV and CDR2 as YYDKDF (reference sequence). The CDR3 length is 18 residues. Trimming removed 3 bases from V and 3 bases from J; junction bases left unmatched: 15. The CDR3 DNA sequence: TGTGCCACCAGCAGGAGTTTCCCCGGGACAGGAGTTGACTATGGCTACACCTTC. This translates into CATSRSFPGTGVDYGYTF. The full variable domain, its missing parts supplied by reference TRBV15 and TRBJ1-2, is DAMVIQNPRYQVTQFGKPVTLSCSQTLNHNVMYWYQQKSSQAPKLLFHYYDKDFNNEADTPDNFQSRRPNTSFCFLDIRSPGLGDTAMYLCATSRSFPGTGVDYGYTFGSGTRLTVV.

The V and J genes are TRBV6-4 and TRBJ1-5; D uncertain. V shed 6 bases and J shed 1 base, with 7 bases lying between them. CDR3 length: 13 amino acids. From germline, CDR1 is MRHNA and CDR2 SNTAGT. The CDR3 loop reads CASSSGSNQPQHF. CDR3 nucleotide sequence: TGTGCCAGCAGCTCTGGGAGCAATCAGCCCCAGCATTTT.

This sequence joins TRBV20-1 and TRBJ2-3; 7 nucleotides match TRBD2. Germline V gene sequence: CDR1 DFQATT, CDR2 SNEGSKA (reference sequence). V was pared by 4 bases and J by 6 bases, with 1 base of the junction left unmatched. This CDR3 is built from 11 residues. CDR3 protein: CSATGRDTQYF. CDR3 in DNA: TGCAGTGCTACCGGGAGGGATACGCAGTATTTT.

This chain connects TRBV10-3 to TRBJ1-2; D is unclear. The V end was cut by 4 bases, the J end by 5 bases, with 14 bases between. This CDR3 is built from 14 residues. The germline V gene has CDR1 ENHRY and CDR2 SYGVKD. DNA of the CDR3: TGTGCCATCAGTGCAGACCCCAACTGGTATGGCTACACCTTC. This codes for CAISADPNWYGYTF.